Below are 25 T cell receptor beta chains sequenced from a single sample in a study of T cells in Graves' hyperthyroidism and ophthalmopathy (dated by TCRdb to between 2019 and 2020). Libraries were built with multiplex PCR. For sequencing, an Illumina HiSeq 2000 was employed. TCR beta CDR3 regions were amplified from RNA transcripts. The first round of RT-PCR for the TCR CDR3 was performed with the HTBI primer set and the Qiagen OneStep RT-PCR kit. TCRdb itself trimmed the public reads at Q25 with fastp, ran MiXCR and retained productive beta chains. Identical CDR3 proteins give one entry, which carries the most common genes and DNA. The sample table contains 500,000 to 550,000 distinct CDR3 sequences; only one count was recorded for around 21% of them. The ten largest clones capture less than 30% of the sample. The sequencing sample was made of blood. These receptors were taken from a man between 18 and 35 years old with Graves' hyperthyroidism.

This clonotype was counted many times. The chain couples TRBV11-2 to TRBJ2-5; perhaps TRBD2 as D (6 bases). V was cut by 1 base and J by 5 bases, with 11 bases left in between. CDR3 length: 14 residues. Looked up from germline, CDR1 is SGHAT and CDR2 is FQNNGV. As DNA, the CDR3 is TGTGCCAGCAGCTTAGCAGCGGGTCGGGAGACCCAGTACTTC. This encodes CASSLAAGRETQYF.

This clonotype was counted at least ten times. The chain links TRBV7-6 to TRBJ1-5; 10 positions match TRBD1. CDR3 size: 14 residues. The V and J ends lost 6 bases and 5 bases, in that order; junction bases with no gene match: 4. Germline V CDR1 and CDR2: SGHVS, FNYEAQ. CDR3 nucleotide sequence: TGTGCCAGCAGTCTCGGGACAGGGGATCAGCCCCAGCATTTT. Translating gives CASSLGTGDQPQHF.

This clonotype was picked up many times. The chain combines TRBV19 with TRBJ1-2; no clear D. V was trimmed by 3 bases and J by 2 bases, leaving 7 bases between them. The CDR3 is made up of 13 amino acids. In germline, CDR1 is LNHDA, CDR2 SQIVND (reference sequence). The CDR3 nucleotides are TGTGCCAGTAGTATTCTCTCGAACTATGGCTACACCTTC. Amino acid sequence: CASSILSNYGYTF.

This clonotype was detected a few times. This rearrangement joins TRBV6-2 or TRBV6-3 to TRBJ2-3; 13 nucleotides agree with TRBD2. This CDR3 is built from 16 residues. J was trimmed by 5 bases and V by 5 bases; bases with no gene match: 7. Germline V gene data show CDR1 as MNHEY and CDR2 as SVGEGT. The CDR3 nucleotides are TGTGCCAGCAGTCTAACTAGCGGGGGGGCCTTAGATACGCAGTATTTT. Its protein is CASSLTSGGALDTQYF.

Many counts were recorded for this clonotype. The CDR3 bases are TGTGCCACCAGCAGAGTCAGGGAAGTTAACTCACCCCTCCACTTT. Protein product: CATSRVREVNSPLHF. The rearrangement uses TRBV15 and TRBJ1-6; the D gene is possibly TRBD1 (5 bases). The CDR3 runs to 15 residues. Germline assignment: CDR1 LNHNV and CDR2 YYDKDF (reference sequence). V was clipped by 1 base and J by 10 bases, with 14 bases between them.

V and J are TRBV12-3 or TRBV12-4 and TRBJ2-2; D might be TRBD2 (6 bases). The V and J ends lost 3 bases and 2 bases respectively, with 10 bases between them. The CDR3 loop spans 15 amino acids. The CDR3 reads CASSFLSGNTGELFF. CDR3 nucleotides: TGTGCCAGCAGTTTTCTTAGCGGTAACACCGGGGAGCTGTTTTTT.

This clonotype appeared many times. The V gene is TRBV20-1, the J gene TRBJ2-6, with D possibly called TRBD1 or TRBD2 (9 bases each). Germline V gene sequence: CDR1 DFQATT, CDR2 SNEGSKA (reference sequence). The CDR3 is 17 amino acids. V shed 6 bases and J shed 2 bases, with 20 bases lying between them. The CDR3: CSASGGTGLTGANVLTF. For the CDR3, the DNA is TGCAGTGCCAGCGGGGGGACAGGGTTAACTGGGGCCAACGTCCTGACTTTC.

This clonotype was counted at least ten times. CDR3 amino acids: CASSEDLLTGNTIYF. As DNA, the CDR3 is TGTGCCAGCAGTGAAGATCTGTTAACTGGAAACACCATATATTTT. This rearrangement joins TRBV2 to TRBJ1-3, with D hard to call. The CDR3 consists of 15 residues. The germline CDR1 and CDR2 sequences are SNHLY and FYNNEI. V lost 1 base and J 2 bases, leaving 9 bases between the germline ends.

The chain links TRBV4-3 to TRBJ2-7; D remains unclear. The germline V and J ends were trimmed by 1 base and 2 bases, with 12 bases remaining between them. The CDR3 spans 15 residues. Germline V gene data show CDR1 as LGHNA and CDR2 as YSLEER. The CDR3 DNA reads TGCGCCAGCAGCCAAGTCTTAGGCAGAACCTACGAGCAGTACTTC. Amino acid sequence: CASSQVLGRTYEQYF.

This clonotype was picked up one time. This chain connects TRBV4-1 to TRBJ1-5, with 7 bases lining up with TRBD1. From germline, CDR1 is MGHRA and CDR2 YSYEKL. Losses at the gene ends were 4 bases for V and 4 bases for J; bases not matched to a gene: 4. The length of the CDR3 is 14 residues. The CDR3 sequence is CASSLGTENQPQHF. The CDR3 DNA reads TGCGCCAGCAGCCTCGGGACAGAAAATCAGCCCCAGCATTTT.

This clonotype came up many times. The genes are TRBV6-1 and TRBJ1-1; TRBD1 matches at 7 bases. The CDR3 spans 13 residues. Germline V gives CDR1 MNHNS, CDR2 SASEGT. The J segment lost 8 bases and the V segment lost 3 bases, leaving 6 bases of the junction unmatched. The CDR3 nucleotides are TGTGCCAGCAGTGAGCGACAGGGCCCCGAAGCTTTCTTT. Its translation is CASSERQGPEAFF.

This clonotype was picked up a small number of times. The V and J genes are TRBV11-2 and TRBJ2-7, with D possibly matching TRBD1 (6 bases). Trimming removed 4 bases from V and 6 bases from J, with 16 bases in between. This CDR3 is built from 14 residues. CDR1 SGHAT and CDR2 FQNNGV come from the germline V gene. CDR3: CASSSNPLRGEQYF. The CDR3 nucleotides read TGTGCCAGCAGCTCAAACCCCCTCAGGGGCGAGCAGTACTTC.

This clonotype came up many times. The chain couples TRBV6-1 to TRBJ2-2; D is perhaps TRBD1 (5 bases). The V gene lost 2 bases and the J gene lost 7 bases, with 11 bases spanning the gap. CDR3 length: 14 residues. Germline-derived CDR1 and CDR2 are MNHNS and SASEGT. CDR3 sequence (DNA): TGTGCCAGCAGTGAAAGGCAGGGCGGCGGGGAGCTGTTTTTT. Its protein product is CASSERQGGGELFF.

V gene TRBV20-1 combines with J gene TRBJ1-2; D not certain. Per the germline V gene, CDR1 is DFQATT and CDR2 is SNEGSKA (reference sequence). This CDR3 is 11 amino acids long. V was cut by 3 bases and J by 5 bases, with 7 bases left in between. CDR3 nucleotide sequence: TGCAGTGCTAGGGGTTCGTATGGCTACACCTTC. It codes for CSARGSYGYTF.

The V call is TRBV19, the J call TRBJ2-7; 8 bases align to TRBD2. CDR1 is LNHDA and CDR2 is SQIVND in the germline V gene (reference sequence). V gave up 3 bases and J gave up 0 bases; unmatched junction bases: 1. CDR3 size: 14 residues. The CDR3 region has the DNA TGTGCCAGTAGTATCAGCGGGAGCTCCTACGAGCAGTACTTC. The encoded protein is CASSISGSSYEQYF.

The sample holds a few counts of this clonotype. The rearrangement uses TRBV12-3 or TRBV12-4 and TRBJ2-7; D might be TRBD2 (7 bases). The CDR3 is 15 amino acids. V was clipped by 4 bases and J by 0 bases, with 13 bases between them. DNA for the CDR3: TGTGCCAGCAGTTGGGGCGGGGGCGGCTCCTACGAGCAGTACTTC. Protein: CASSWGGGGSYEQYF.

This rearrangement joins TRBV5-1 to TRBJ2-5; 7 bases are a match to TRBD1. CDR1 is SGHRS and CDR2 is YFSETQ in the germline V gene. V dropped 4 bases and J dropped 1; count of bases not matched to a gene: 7. This CDR3 region has 15 residues. CDR3 amino acids: CASSPTGATQETQYF. The CDR3, as DNA: TGCGCCAGCAGCCCTACAGGGGCGACCCAAGAGACCCAGTACTTC.

This clonotype was seen ten or more times. J is TRBJ1-1 and V is TRBV5-6; possibly TRBD1 for D (6 bases). Trimming pared 4 bases from V and 5 bases from J, leaving 18 bases between. There are 15 residues in the CDR3. Germline loops: CDR1 SGHDT, CDR2 YYEEEE. CDR3 amino acids: CASSNRGGWRTEAFF. The CDR3, as DNA: TGTGCCAGCAGCAATAGAGGGGGGTGGAGGACTGAAGCTTTCTTT.

V gene TRBV7-9 combines with J gene TRBJ2-5; D possibly matches TRBD1 or TRBD2 (6 bases each). The CDR3 covers 16 residues. Germline V gives CDR1 SEHNR, CDR2 FQNEAQ (reference sequence). V lost 5 bases and J 4 bases, leaving 20 bases between the germline ends. The CDR3 DNA reads TGTGCCAGCAGCGACGGAGGGGGAAGGGTTGGAGAGACCCAGTACTTC. It specifies CASSDGGGRVGETQYF.

V and J are TRBV28 and TRBJ1-5; no clear D gene. The V gene's germline CDR1 is MDHEN and CDR2 SYDVKM. The CDR3 spans 14 residues. Trimming took 5 bases from V and 6 from J, leaving 14 bases between them. The CDR3 bases are TGTGCCAGCAGTCCGGGCCCTAAGCGTCAGCCCCAGCATTTT. Amino acid sequence: CASSPGPKRQPQHF.

This clonotype was seen repeatedly, ten times or more. This chain links TRBV12-3 or TRBV12-4 with TRBJ2-5; D unclear. Trimming shortened V by 1 base and J by 5 bases, and 8 bases separated the two germline ends. The length of the CDR3 is 13 residues. The CDR3 region is CASSLGGWETQYF. As DNA, the CDR3 is TGTGCCAGCAGTTTAGGGGGTTGGGAGACCCAGTACTTC.

This clonotype came up many times. This chain joins TRBV28 and TRBJ1-1; TRBD1 might be the D (6 bases). Trimming pared 6 bases from V and 5 bases from J, leaving 22 bases between. Germline V lookup: CDR1 MDHEN, CDR2 SYDVKM. The CDR3 length is 16 residues. CDR3 coding DNA: TGTGCCAGCAGACAGGGTAGAGAATTATGGAAGACTGAAGCTTTCTTT. The encoded protein is CASRQGRELWKTEAFF.

Many counts were recorded for this clonotype. This rearrangement joins TRBV5-1 to TRBJ2-5; TRBD2 matches at 8 bases. The CDR3 extends over 15 amino acids. Germline trimming cut 5 bases from V and 5 bases from J; bases unmatched to any gene: 11. CDR1 and CDR2 from the germline V gene are SGHRS and YFSETQ. CDR3: CASSYTSGSGETQYF. Here the CDR3 DNA reads TGCGCCAGCAGTTATACTAGCGGTTCTGGGGAGACCCAGTACTTC.

The chain is built from TRBV30 and TRBJ1-2, with unresolved D. Deletions cut 3 bases from V and 4 bases from J, with 9 bases between. Germline V gene sequence: CDR1 GTSNPN, CDR2 SVGIG (reference sequence). The CDR3 consists of 12 residues. The CDR3 DNA reads as TGTGCCTGGAGACGATTTAGCTATGGCTACACCTTC. It translates to CAWRRFSYGYTF.

This clonotype was observed many times. The rearrangement uses TRBV12-3 or TRBV12-4 and TRBJ2-5; 8 bases agree with TRBD1. The J segment lost 11 bases and the V segment lost 5 bases, leaving 4 bases of the junction unmatched. The CDR3 sequence is 11 residues long. The CDR3 nucleotides read TGTGCCAGCAGTGCCGACAGGGGTCAGTACTTC. This codes for CASSADRGQYF.